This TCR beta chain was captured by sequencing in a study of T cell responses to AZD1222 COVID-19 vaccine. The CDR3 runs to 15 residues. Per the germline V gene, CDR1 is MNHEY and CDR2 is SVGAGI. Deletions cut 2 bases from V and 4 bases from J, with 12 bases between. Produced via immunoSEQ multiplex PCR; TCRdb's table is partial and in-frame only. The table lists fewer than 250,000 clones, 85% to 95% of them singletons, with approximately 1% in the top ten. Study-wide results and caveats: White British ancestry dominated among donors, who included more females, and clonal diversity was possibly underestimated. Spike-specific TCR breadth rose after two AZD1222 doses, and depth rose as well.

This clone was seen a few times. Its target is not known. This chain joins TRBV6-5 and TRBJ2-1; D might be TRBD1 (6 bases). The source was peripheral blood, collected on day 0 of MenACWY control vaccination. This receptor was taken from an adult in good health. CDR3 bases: TGTGCCAGCAGTTACGGTGGGACATCTTACAATGAGCAGTTCTTC. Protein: CASSYGGTSYNEQFF.